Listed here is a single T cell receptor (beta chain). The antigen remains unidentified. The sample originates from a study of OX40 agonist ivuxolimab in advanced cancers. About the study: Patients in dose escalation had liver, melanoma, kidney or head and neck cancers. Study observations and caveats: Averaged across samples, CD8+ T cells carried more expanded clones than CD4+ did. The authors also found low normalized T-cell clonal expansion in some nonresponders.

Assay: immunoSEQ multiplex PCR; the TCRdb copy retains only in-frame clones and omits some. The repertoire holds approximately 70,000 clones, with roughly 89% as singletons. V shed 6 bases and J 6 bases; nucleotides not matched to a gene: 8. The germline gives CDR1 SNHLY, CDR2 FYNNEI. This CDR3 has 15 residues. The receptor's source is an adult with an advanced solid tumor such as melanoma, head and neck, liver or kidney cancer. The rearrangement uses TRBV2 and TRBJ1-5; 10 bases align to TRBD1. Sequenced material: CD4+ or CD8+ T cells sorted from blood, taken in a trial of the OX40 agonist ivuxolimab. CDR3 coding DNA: TGTGCCAGCAGGGGGGGACAGGGGCTCAGTCAGCCCCAGCATTTT. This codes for CASRGGQGLSQPQHF.